Shown below are 25 T cell receptor beta chains from a single sample sequenced in a study of blood T cell repertoires in COVID-19. Data came from immunoSEQ multiplex PCR; TCRdb stores just in-frame clones and leaves some out. Of over 90,000 clones in the sample, approximately 80% were seen once. Sequencing was carried out using peripheral blood. The receptors stem from a man between 60 and 75 years old with active or convalescent COVID-19.

The V call is TRBV19, the J call TRBJ2-3; 12 nucleotides agree with TRBD2. Trimming took 6 bases from V and 1 from J; bases not matched to a gene: 5. Germline V gene data show CDR1 as LNHDA and CDR2 as SQIVND (reference sequence). This CDR3 has 16 residues. CDR3 residues: CASRASGRAGTDTQYF. The CDR3 DNA reads TGTGCCAGTAGGGCTAGCGGGAGGGCCGGCACAGATACGCAGTATTTT.

This chain joins TRBV7-2 and TRBJ2-7; 9 bases are shared with TRBD2. The CDR3 sequence is 15 residues long. CDR1 and CDR2 from the germline V gene are SGHTA and FQGNSA. V lost 3 bases, J lost 0 bases, and 3 bases stayed unmatched. Here the CDR3 reads CASSFGLASSYEQYV. The CDR3 nucleotides are TGTGCCAGCAGCTTCGGACTAGCGAGCTCCTACGAGCAGTACGTC.

The rearrangement joins TRBV19 to TRBJ2-1; weak D call: TRBD1 (6 bases). This CDR3 has 13 residues. Germline CDR1 and CDR2: LNHDA and SQIVND (reference sequence). Trimming left V 9 bases short and J 2 bases short, with 11 bases between. The CDR3 protein is CASQGGPYNEQFF. The CDR3 DNA is TGTGCCAGCCAAGGGGGACCCTACAATGAGCAGTTCTTC.

The chain links TRBV27 to TRBJ1-4, with D maybe TRBD1 (5 bases). The V end was cut by 3 bases, the J end by 10 bases, with 18 bases between. Germline CDR1 MNHEY, CDR2 SMNVEV (reference sequence). The CDR3 spans 15 residues. The DNA of the CDR3 is TGTGCCAGCAGTTTTAGGGGTGTGTTCGGGGGAAAACTGTTTTTT. Translation gives CASSFRGVFGGKLFF.

CDR3 region: CAISEGGTSTDTQYF. For the CDR3, the DNA is TGTGCCATCAGTGAAGGCGGGACTAGCACAGATACGCAGTATTTT. The chain has TRBV10-3 and TRBJ2-3; perhaps TRBD2 as D (6 bases). Trimming stripped 3 bases from V and 0 bases from J, with 10 bases between. This CDR3 has 15 amino acids. Per germline, CDR1 ENHRY and CDR2 SYGVKD.

The rearrangement joins TRBV18 to TRBJ1-2; TRBD1 might be the D (5 bases). CDR3 length: 14 amino acids. Deletions cut 0 bases from V and 4 bases from J, with 9 bases between. Germline V gene sequence: CDR1 KGHSH, CDR2 LQKENI. The CDR3 reads CASSPPGPIYGYTF. In nucleotides, the CDR3 is TGTGCCAGCTCACCACCGGGGCCGATCTATGGCTACACCTTC.

V gene TRBV11-2 combines with J gene TRBJ2-5; tentative D call: TRBD2 (6 bases). The germline V gene has CDR1 SGHAT and CDR2 FQNNGV. The CDR3 consists of 14 residues. The germline V and J ends were trimmed by 3 bases and 8 bases, with 16 bases remaining between them. CDR3 in DNA: TGTGCCAGCAGCTTCCCCCAAGGAGGGGTAACCCAGTACTTC. Residues: CASSFPQGGVTQYF.

V gene TRBV5-5 combines with J gene TRBJ2-3, with 7 bases aligning to TRBD2. This CDR3 has 14 residues. After removal of 3 bases from V and 1 base from J, the junction contained 2 bases not matched to a gene. Germline V gene data show CDR1 as SGHKS and CDR2 as YYEKEE (reference sequence). The CDR3 nucleotides read TGTGCCAGCAGCTACAGCGGGGGCACAGATACGCAGTATTTT. Translating gives CASSYSGGTDTQYF.

The rearrangement uses TRBV7-9 and TRBJ1-5; D ambiguous. V was cut by 5 bases and J by 3 bases, with 5 bases left in between. The V gene's germline CDR1 is SEHNR and CDR2 FQNEAQ (reference sequence). CDR3 length equals 12 residues. The CDR3 sequence is CASSRYNQPQHF. The CDR3 DNA is TGTGCCAGCAGCCGTTACAATCAGCCCCAGCATTTT.

This chain connects TRBV19 to TRBJ1-5; D possibly corresponds to TRBD1 (5 bases). The germline CDR1 and CDR2 sequences are LNHDA and SQIVND (reference sequence). The CDR3 has 16 residues. V dropped 5 bases and J dropped 2 bases, with 16 bases sitting between them. The CDR3 sequence is CASSAHPTVGNQPQHF. As DNA, the CDR3 is TGTGCCAGTAGTGCCCACCCGACAGTAGGCAATCAGCCCCAGCATTTT.

V gene TRBV28 combines with J gene TRBJ2-1; 8 bases fit TRBD1. The V and J ends lost 5 bases and 8 bases, in that order; junction bases with no gene match: 11. The germline CDR1 and CDR2 sequences are MDHEN and SYDVKM. The CDR3 has 15 residues. CDR3 sequence reads: CASSPRTGNFDEQFF. The CDR3 DNA is TGTGCCAGCAGTCCCCGGACAGGGAATTTCGATGAGCAGTTCTTC.

The rearrangement links TRBV24-1 to TRBJ2-3; 9 nucleotides agree with TRBD1. The CDR3 is 16 amino acids. V shed 1 base and J 3 bases; nucleotides not matched to a gene: 4. Germline V lookup: CDR1 KGHDR, CDR2 SFDVKD. The CDR3: CATSDFGTGLTDTQYF. Written as DNA, the CDR3 is TGTGCCACCAGTGATTTCGGGACAGGGCTTACAGATACGCAGTATTTT.

This clone was found once. The chain is built from TRBV13 and TRBJ2-2, with D possibly being TRBD1 (6 bases). In germline, CDR1 is PRHDT, CDR2 FYEKMQ (reference sequence). Trimming removed 9 bases at V and 3 bases at J, with 11 bases between. The CDR3 extends over 13 amino acids. The CDR3 coding sequence is TGTGCCAGTTCAGGGGAAGACACCGGGGAGCTGTTTTTT. The encoded protein is CASSGEDTGELFF.

Only one count was recorded for this clone. The V and J genes are TRBV9 and TRBJ1-4; possibly TRBD1 for D (5 bases). Looked up from germline, CDR1 is SGDLS and CDR2 is YYNGEE. V was clipped by 3 bases and J by 3 bases, with 15 bases between them. The CDR3 sequence is 16 residues long. This chain's CDR3 is CASSANPGIPNEKLFF. In DNA form, the CDR3 reads TGTGCCAGCAGCGCCAACCCAGGGATTCCTAATGAAAAACTGTTTTTT.

This chain uses TRBV6-5 with TRBJ1-2; maybe TRBD1 (6 bases). V was trimmed by 0 bases and J by 4 bases, leaving 12 bases between them. The germline gives CDR1 MNHEY, CDR2 SVGAGI. The CDR3 contains 15 residues. The CDR3 region has the DNA TGTGCCAGCAGTTACTCGAACAGGGATGGCTATGGCTACACCTTC. It yields the protein CASSYSNRDGYGYTF.

The table lists this clone with a count of one. The V and J genes are TRBV6-6 and TRBJ2-1; TRBD1 is a possible D gene (6 bases). This CDR3 spans 14 amino acids. Germline V gene lookup returns CDR1 MNHNY and CDR2 SVGAGI (reference sequence). Trimming took 5 bases from V and 5 from J, leaving 13 bases between them. DNA for the CDR3: TGTGCCAGCAGTACGTGGACAGACAACAATGAGCAGTTCTTC. Protein product: CASSTWTDNNEQFF.

This clone appeared a single time. The chain joins TRBV9 to TRBJ2-1, with 8 bases matching TRBD2. Trimming cost V 0 bases and J 4 bases; bases outside gene matches: 6. The CDR3 covers 16 residues. The germline CDR1 and CDR2 sequences are SGDLS and YYNGEE. The CDR3 DNA reads as TGTGCCAGCAGCGTAGCGAGCGGGAGTGGATACAATGAGCAGTTCTTC. Protein: CASSVASGSGYNEQFF. Full variable domain (outside the CDR3, taken from reference TRBV9 and TRBJ2-1): DSGVTQTPKHLITATGQRVTLRCSPRSGDLSVYWYQQSLDQGLQFLIQYYNGEERAKGNILERFSAQQFPDLHSELNLSSLELGDSALYFCASSVASGSGYNEQFFGPGTRLTVL.

The chain has TRBV27 and TRBJ2-2; 9 bases align to TRBD1. Looked up from germline, CDR1 is MNHEY and CDR2 is SMNVEV (reference sequence). The CDR3 contains 16 residues. The V segment lost 5 bases and the J segment 5 bases; nucleotides outside the gene matches: 9. CDR3 DNA sequence: TGTGCCAGCAGTCGGATAACAGGGGGCTGGACCGGGGAGCTGTTTTTT. As protein: CASSRITGGWTGELFF.

The V and J genes are TRBV10-2 and TRBJ1-2; D is undetermined. In germline, CDR1 is WSHSY, CDR2 SAAADI. Deletions cut 7 bases from V and 4 bases from J, with 19 bases between. The length of the CDR3 is 15 residues. The CDR3 DNA reads TGCGCCAGCACCTCGGACTTCGCTCAATCCTATGGCTACACCTTC. Protein product: CASTSDFAQSYGYTF.

The chain employs TRBV6-1 and TRBJ1-4, with TRBD1 matching 7 bases. The germline V gene has CDR1 MNHNS and CDR2 SASEGT. The CDR3 spans 15 residues. After removal of 3 bases from V and 0 bases from J, the junction contained 1 base not matched to a gene. Here the CDR3 DNA reads TGTGCCAGCAGTGAGGGACAGACAACTAATGAAAAACTGTTTTTT. Amino acids: CASSEGQTTNEKLFF.

This clone was picked up a small number of times. V usage is TRBV6-5 and J usage is TRBJ2-7; TRBD2 is a possible D gene (7 bases). V gave up 10 bases and J gave up 0 bases, with 16 bases separating them. From germline, CDR1 is MNHEY and CDR2 SVGAGI. CDR3 length: 14 amino acids. CDR3 in amino acids: CATRRGAASYEQYF. The CDR3 DNA sequence: TGTGCCACCCGCCGGGGGGCCGCCTCCTACGAGCAGTACTTC.

The chain uses TRBV18 and TRBJ2-5; possibly TRBD2 for D (5 bases). This CDR3 has 14 amino acids. CDR1 is KGHSH, CDR2 LQKENI, per germline. The V end lost 1 base, the J end lost 4 bases, and 10 bases lay between the germline ends. The CDR3 DNA reads TGTGCCAGCTCACCACTCGGGGTCCGAGAGACCCAGTACTTC. Its protein is CASSPLGVRETQYF.

V gene TRBV30 combines with J gene TRBJ1-6, with D perhaps matching TRBD1 (5 bases). V lost 1 base and J lost 6, with 13 bases in between. The germline V gene encodes CDR1 GTSNPN and CDR2 SVGIG (reference sequence). The CDR3 is 15 residues long. CDR3 sequence: CAWSGTTAINSPLHF. CDR3 in DNA: TGTGCCTGGAGTGGAACGACAGCGATTAATTCACCCCTCCACTTT.

The V call is TRBV2, the J call TRBJ2-4, with 9 bases identical to TRBD2. The CDR3 contains 11 residues. V lost 6 bases to trimming and J lost 14 bases; unmatched junction nucleotides: 5. CDR1 is SNHLY, CDR2 FYNNEI, per germline. The CDR3 DNA reads TGTGCCAGCAGCCTAGCGGGATGGAAGTACTTC. It encodes CASSLAGWKYF.

J is TRBJ2-3 and V is TRBV7-8; D is ambiguous. Germline values: CDR1 SGHVS, CDR2 FQNEAQ. This CDR3 is built from 15 residues. V shed 1 base and J shed 0 bases, with 8 bases lying between them. CDR3 coding DNA: TGTGCCAGCAGCTTAGGTGAAACTAGCACAGATACGCAGTATTTT. This gives the protein CASSLGETSTDTQYF.